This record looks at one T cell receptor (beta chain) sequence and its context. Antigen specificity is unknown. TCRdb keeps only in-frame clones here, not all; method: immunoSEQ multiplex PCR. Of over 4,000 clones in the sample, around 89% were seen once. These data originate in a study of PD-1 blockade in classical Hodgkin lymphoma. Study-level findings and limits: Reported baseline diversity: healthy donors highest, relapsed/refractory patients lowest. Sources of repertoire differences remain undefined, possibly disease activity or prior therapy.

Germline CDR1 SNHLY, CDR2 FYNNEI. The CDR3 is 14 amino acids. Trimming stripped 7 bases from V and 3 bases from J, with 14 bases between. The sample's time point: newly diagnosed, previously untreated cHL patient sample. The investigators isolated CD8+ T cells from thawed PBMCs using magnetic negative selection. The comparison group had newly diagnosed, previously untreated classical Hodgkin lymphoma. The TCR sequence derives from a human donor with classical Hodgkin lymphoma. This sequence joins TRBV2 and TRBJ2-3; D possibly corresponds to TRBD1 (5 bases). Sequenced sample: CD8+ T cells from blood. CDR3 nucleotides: TGTGCCAGCAAGGGCAGGGCTCGAACAGATACGCAGTATTTT. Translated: CASKGRARTDTQYF.